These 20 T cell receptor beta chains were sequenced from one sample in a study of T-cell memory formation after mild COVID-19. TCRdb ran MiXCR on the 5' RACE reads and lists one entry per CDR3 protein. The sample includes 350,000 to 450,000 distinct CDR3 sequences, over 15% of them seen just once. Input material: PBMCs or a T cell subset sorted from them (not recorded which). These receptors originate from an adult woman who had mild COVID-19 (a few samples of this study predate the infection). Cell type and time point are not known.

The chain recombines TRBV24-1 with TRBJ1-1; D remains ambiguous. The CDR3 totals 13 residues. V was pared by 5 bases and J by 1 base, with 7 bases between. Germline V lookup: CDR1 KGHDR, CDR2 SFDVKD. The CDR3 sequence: CATSVGRNTEAFF. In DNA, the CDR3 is TGTGCCACCAGTGTAGGCCGGAACACTGAAGCTTTCTTT.

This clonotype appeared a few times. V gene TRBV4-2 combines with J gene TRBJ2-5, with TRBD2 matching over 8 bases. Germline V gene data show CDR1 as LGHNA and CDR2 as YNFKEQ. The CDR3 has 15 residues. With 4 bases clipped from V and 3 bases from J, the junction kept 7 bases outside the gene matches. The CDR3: CASSLTGTSKETQYF. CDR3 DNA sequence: TGTGCCAGCAGCCTCACGGGGACTAGTAAAGAGACCCAGTACTTC.

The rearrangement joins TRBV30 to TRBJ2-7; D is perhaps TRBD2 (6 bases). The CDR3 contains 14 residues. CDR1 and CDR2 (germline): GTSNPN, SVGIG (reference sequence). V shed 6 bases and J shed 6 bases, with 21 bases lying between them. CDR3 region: CACPRGGDSTEQYF. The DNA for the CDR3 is TGTGCCTGCCCCCGAGGCGGGGACTCCACCGAGCAGTACTTC. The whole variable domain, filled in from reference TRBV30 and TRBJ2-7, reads SQTIHQWPATLVQPVGSPLSLECTVEGTSNPNLYWYRQAAGRGLQLLFYSVGIGQISSEVPQNLSASRPQDRQFILSSKKLLLSDSGFYLCACPRGGDSTEQYFGPGTRLTVT.

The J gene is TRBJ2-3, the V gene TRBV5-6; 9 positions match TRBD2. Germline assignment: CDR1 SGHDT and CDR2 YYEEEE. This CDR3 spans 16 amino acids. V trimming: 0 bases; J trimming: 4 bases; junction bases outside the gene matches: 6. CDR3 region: CASSLGASGDPDTQYF. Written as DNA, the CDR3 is TGTGCCAGCAGCTTGGGGGCTAGCGGGGACCCAGATACGCAGTATTTT.

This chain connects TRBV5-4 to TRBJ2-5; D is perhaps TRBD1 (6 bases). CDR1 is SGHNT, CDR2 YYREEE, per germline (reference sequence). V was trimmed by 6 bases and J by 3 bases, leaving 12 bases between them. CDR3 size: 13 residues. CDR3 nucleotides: TGTGCCAGCACTTTCGGACAGAAAGAGACCCAGTACTTC. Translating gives CASTFGQKETQYF.

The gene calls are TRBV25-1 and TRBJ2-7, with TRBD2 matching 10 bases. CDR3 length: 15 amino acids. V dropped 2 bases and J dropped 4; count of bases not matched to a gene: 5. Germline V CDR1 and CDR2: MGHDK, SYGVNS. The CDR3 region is CASSEPGLAKYEQYF. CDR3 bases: TGTGCCAGCAGTGAACCGGGACTAGCGAAATACGAGCAGTACTTC.

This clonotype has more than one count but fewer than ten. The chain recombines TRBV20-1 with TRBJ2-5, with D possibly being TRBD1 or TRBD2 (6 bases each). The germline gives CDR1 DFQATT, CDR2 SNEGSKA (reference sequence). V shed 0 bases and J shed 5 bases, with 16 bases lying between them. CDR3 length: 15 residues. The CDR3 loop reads CSARDGGHPVETQYF. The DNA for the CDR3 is TGCAGTGCTAGAGATGGGGGGCACCCTGTGGAGACCCAGTACTTC.

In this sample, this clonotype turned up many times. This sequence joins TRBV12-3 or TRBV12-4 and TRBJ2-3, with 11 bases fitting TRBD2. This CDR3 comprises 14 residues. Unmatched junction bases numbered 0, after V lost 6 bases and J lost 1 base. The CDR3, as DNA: TGTGCCAGCAGACTAGCGGGGGGCACAGATACGCAGTATTTT. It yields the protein CASRLAGGTDTQYF.

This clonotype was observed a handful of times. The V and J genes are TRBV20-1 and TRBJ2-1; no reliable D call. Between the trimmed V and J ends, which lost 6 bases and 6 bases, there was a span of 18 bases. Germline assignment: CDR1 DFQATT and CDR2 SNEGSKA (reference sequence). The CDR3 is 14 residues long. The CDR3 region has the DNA TGCAGTGCCCCGGACCAGCCTCCCCGCAATGAGCAGTTCTTC. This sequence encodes CSAPDQPPRNEQFF.

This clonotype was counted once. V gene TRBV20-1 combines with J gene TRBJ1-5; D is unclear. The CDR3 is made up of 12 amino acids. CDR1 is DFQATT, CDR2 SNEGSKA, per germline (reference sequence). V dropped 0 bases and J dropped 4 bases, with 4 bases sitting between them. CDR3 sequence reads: CSARDRNQPQHF. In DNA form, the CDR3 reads TGCAGTGCTAGAGATAGAAATCAGCCCCAGCATTTT.

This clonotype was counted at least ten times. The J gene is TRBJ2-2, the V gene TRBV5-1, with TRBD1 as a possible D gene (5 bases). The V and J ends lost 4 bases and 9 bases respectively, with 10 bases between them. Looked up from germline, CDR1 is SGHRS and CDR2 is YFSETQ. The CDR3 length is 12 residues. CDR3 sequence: CASSQGVWELFF. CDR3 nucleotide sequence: TGCGCCAGCAGCCAAGGGGTGTGGGAGCTGTTTTTT.

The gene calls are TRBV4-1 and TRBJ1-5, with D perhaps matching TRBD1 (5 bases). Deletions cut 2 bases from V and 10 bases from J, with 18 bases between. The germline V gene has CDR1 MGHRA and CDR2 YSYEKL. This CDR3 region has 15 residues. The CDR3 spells CASSQRQVSGQPQHF. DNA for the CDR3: TGCGCCAGCAGCCAACGCCAGGTTTCGGGGCAACCCCAGCATTTT.

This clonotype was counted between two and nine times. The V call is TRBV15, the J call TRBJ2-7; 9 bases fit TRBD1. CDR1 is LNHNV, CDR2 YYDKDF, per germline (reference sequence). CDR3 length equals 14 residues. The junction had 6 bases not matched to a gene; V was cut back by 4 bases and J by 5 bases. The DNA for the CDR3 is TGTGCCACCAGCACGGGACAGGGCGGCGACGAGCAGTACTTC. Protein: CATSTGQGGDEQYF.

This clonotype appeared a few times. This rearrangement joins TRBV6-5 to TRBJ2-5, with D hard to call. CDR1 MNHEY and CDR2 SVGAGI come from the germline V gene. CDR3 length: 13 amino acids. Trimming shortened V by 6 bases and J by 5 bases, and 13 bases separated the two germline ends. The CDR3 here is CASSLESGETQYF. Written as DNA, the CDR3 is TGTGCCAGCAGCTTGGAATCTGGCGAGACCCAGTACTTC.

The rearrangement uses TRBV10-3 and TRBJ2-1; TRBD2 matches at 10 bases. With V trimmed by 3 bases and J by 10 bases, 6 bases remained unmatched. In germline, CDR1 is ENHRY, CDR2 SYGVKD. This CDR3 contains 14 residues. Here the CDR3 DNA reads TGTGCCATCAGTGAACGAGCGGGAGGGGGGGAGCAGTTCTTC. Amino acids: CAISERAGGGEQFF.

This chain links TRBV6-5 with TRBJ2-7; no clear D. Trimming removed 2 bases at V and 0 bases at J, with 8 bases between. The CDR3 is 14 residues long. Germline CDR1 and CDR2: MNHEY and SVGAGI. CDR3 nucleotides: TGTGCCAGCAGTTACAATGAGGTCTCCTACGAGCAGTACTTC. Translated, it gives CASSYNEVSYEQYF.

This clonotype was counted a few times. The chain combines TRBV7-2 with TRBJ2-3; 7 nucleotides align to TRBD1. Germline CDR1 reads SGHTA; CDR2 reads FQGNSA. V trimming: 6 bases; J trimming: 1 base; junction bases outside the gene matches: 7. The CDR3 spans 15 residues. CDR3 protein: CASSHLGQGTDTQYF. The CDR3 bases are TGTGCCAGCAGTCATCTAGGACAGGGCACAGATACGCAGTATTTT.

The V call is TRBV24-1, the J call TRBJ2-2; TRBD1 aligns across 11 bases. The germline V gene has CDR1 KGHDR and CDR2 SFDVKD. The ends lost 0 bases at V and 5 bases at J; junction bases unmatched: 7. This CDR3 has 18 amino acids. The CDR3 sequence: CATSDLRWTGGATGELFF. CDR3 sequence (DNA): TGTGCCACCAGTGATTTGCGTTGGACAGGGGGCGCAACCGGGGAGCTGTTTTTT.

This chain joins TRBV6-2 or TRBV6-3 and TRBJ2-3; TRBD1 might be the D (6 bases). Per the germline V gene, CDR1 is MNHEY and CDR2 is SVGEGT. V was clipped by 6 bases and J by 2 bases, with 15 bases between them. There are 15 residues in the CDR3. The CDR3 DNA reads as TGTGCCAGCAGCTTTAGGGGGACGTACACAGATACGCAGTATTTT. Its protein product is CASSFRGTYTDTQYF.

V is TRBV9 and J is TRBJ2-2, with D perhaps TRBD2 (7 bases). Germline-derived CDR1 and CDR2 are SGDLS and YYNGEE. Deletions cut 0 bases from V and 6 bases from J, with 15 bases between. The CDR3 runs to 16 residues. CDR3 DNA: TGTGCCAGCAGCGTAGATAGGGGGGGCCTCTCCGGGGAGCTGTTTTTT. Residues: CASSVDRGGLSGELFF.